The clone carrying this TCR beta chain has more than one count but fewer than ten. Its target is unknown. This entry comes from a study of blood T cells in healthy people across ages. Study results and caveats: The study found more naive CD4+ cells and higher diversity in long-lived than aged donors.

Primers used in a second PCR of about 6 to 11 cycles were a sample-barcoded 5' primer and a J-beta primer mix. TCRdb re-analysed the 5' RACE reads in MiXCR, keeping a single row per CDR3 protein. The table records about 800,000 distinct CDR3 sequences, approximately 25% of them present only once. The CDR3 covers 14 residues. Germline CDR1 is MDHEN and CDR2 is SYDVKM. Trimming removed 2 bases at V and 8 bases at J, with 15 bases between. Separately, the same data were catalogued under a study of T cells of mothers and their children. That report adds: In unrelated and related pairs, TCR recombination output is shaped in a similar way by thymic selection.

This receptor was obtained from a boy younger than 18 in good health. The rearrangement joins TRBV28 to TRBJ1-2; D gene unclear. The specimen was blood. CDR3 residues: CASSLAGPKGGYTF. The CDR3, as DNA: TGTGCCAGCAGTTTAGCCGGTCCTAAAGGAGGCTACACCTTC.